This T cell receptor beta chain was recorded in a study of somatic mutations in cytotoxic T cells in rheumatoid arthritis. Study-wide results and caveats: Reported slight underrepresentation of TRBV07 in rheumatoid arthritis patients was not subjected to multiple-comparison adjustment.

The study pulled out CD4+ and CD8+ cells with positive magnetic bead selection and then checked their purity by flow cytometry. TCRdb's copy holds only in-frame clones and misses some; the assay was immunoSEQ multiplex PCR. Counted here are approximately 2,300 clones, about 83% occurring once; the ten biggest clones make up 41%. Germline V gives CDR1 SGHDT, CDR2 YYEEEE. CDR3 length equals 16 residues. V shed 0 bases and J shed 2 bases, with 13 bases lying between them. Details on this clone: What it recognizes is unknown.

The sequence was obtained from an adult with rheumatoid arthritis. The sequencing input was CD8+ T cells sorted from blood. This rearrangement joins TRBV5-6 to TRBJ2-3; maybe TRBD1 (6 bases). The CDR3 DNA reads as TGTGCCAGCAGCTTGGCAGGGGCGTTAAACACAGATACGCAGTATTTT. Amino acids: CASSLAGALNTDTQYF.